Each of the 18 T cell receptor beta chains below was sequenced from the same sample in a study of cytomegalovirus exposure and HLA in healthy donors. The PCR contained 60 Vbeta and 13 Jbeta primers. Profiled with immunoSEQ multiplex PCR; TCRdb holds only in-frame clones, not every one. The sample contains 85,000 to 100,000 clones, more than 60% of which appear only once. Material: PBMCs. The receptors derive from a human donor in good health.

The rearrangement links TRBV6-4 to TRBJ1-6; 9 bases match TRBD1. V gave up 8 bases and J gave up 5 bases; unmatched junction bases: 1. The CDR3 covers 13 residues. The germline CDR1 and CDR2 sequences are MRHNA and SNTAGT. The CDR3 bases are TGTGCCAGCGGGGACAGGGATAATTCACCCCTCCACTTT. This translates into CASGDRDNSPLHF.

The chain uses TRBV7-9 and TRBJ2-7; D is uncertain. This CDR3 has 15 residues. From germline, CDR1 is SEHNR and CDR2 FQNEAQ (reference sequence). The V and J ends lost 2 bases and 0 bases respectively, with 11 bases between them. This CDR3 reads CASSLPQEYSYEQYF. The CDR3 bases are TGTGCCAGCAGCTTACCCCAGGAATACTCCTACGAGCAGTACTTC.

This chain links TRBV4-2 with TRBJ2-5, with D unresolved. The length of the CDR3 is 15 residues. Germline V CDR1 and CDR2: LGHNA, YNFKEQ. V lost 0 bases, J lost 4 bases, and 12 bases lay in between. In nucleotides, the CDR3 is TGTGCCAGCAGCCAAGATGTCCTAGAGCGAGAGACCCAGTACTTC. Translation gives CASSQDVLERETQYF.

This clone came up a few times. V and J are TRBV4-2 and TRBJ1-5; the D is unclear. V lost 8 bases, J lost 1 base, and 15 bases lay in between. The CDR3 loop spans 15 amino acids. Germline CDR1 LGHNA, CDR2 YNFKEQ. The CDR3 loop is CASRGRAGSNQPQHF. The CDR3 nucleotides read TGTGCCAGCCGGGGTAGGGCAGGCAGCAATCAGCCCCAGCATTTT.

The rearrangement joins TRBV2 to TRBJ1-1, with TRBD1 identical over 9 bases. Trimming cost V 8 bases and J 6 bases; bases outside gene matches: 7. The germline V gene has CDR1 SNHLY and CDR2 FYNNEI. This CDR3 is 13 amino acids long. CDR3 region: CASRLTGGAEAFF. DNA of the CDR3: TGTGCCAGCCGCCTGACAGGGGGTGCTGAAGCTTTCTTT. Full variable domain (missing parts from reference TRBV2 and TRBJ1-1): EPEVTQTPSHQVTQMGQEVILRCVPISNHLYFYWYRQILGQKVEFLVSFYNNEISEKSEIFDDQFSVERPDGSNFTLKIRSTKLEDSAMYFCASRLTGGAEAFFGQGTRLTVV.

The chain links TRBV2 to TRBJ1-1, with TRBD1 as a possible D gene (6 bases). This CDR3 has 14 amino acids. Trimming removed 4 bases at V and 11 bases at J, with 20 bases between. The germline gives CDR1 SNHLY, CDR2 FYNNEI. The CDR3, as DNA: TGTGCCAGCAGTGGGGCGCAGGGGTTTTATCCGGCTTTCTTT. This encodes CASSGAQGFYPAFF.

The chain joins TRBV25-1 to TRBJ2-7; tentatively, D is TRBD2 (5 bases). Germline CDR1 is MGHDK and CDR2 is SYGVNS. Deletions cut 2 bases from V and 6 bases from J, with 14 bases between. The CDR3 extends over 14 amino acids. DNA of the CDR3: TGTGCCAGCAGTGAAATATCTCGGGGTTCCGAGCAGTACTTC. Amino acids: CASSEISRGSEQYF.

V usage is TRBV4-3 and J usage is TRBJ2-3; 8 bases match TRBD2. After removal of 1 base from V and 11 bases from J, the junction contained 5 bases not matched to a gene. CDR1 LGHNA and CDR2 YSLEER come from the germline V gene. The CDR3 is 13 amino acids. The CDR3 sequence: CASSQGGGRRQYF. Here the CDR3 DNA reads TGCGCCAGCAGCCAAGGCGGGGGGCGAAGGCAGTATTTT.

The chain is built from TRBV12-5 and TRBJ2-1, with 10 positions matching TRBD2. Germline values: CDR1 LGHNT, CDR2 FRNRAP. The CDR3 is made up of 17 amino acids. The V segment lost 6 bases and the J segment 7 bases; nucleotides outside the gene matches: 15. The CDR3 sequence: CASGSSPTSGIGNEQFF. CDR3 in DNA: TGTGCTAGTGGGTCGTCTCCTACTAGCGGGATTGGAAATGAGCAGTTCTTC. Drawing the rest from reference TRBV12-5 and TRBJ2-1, the complete variable domain is DARVTQTPRHKVTEMGQEVTMRCQPILGHNTVFWYRQTMMQGLELLAYFRNRAPLDDSGMPKDRFSAEMPDATLATLKIQPSEPRDSAVYFCASGSSPTSGIGNEQFFGPGTRLTVL.

In this sample, this clone turned up once. The chain links TRBV5-8 to TRBJ1-2; D not certain. This CDR3 comprises 13 residues. Trimming took 0 bases from V and 2 from J, leaving 5 bases between them. Germline CDR1 is SGHTS and CDR2 is YDEGEE. CDR3 sequence: CASSLGLNYGYTF. For the CDR3, the DNA is TGTGCCAGCAGCTTGGGTCTAAACTATGGCTACACCTTC.

This chain connects TRBV6-1 to TRBJ1-3; unclear D gene. The V and J ends lost 0 bases and 0 bases respectively, with 9 bases between them. This CDR3 spans 16 amino acids. CDR1 is MNHNS, CDR2 SASEGT, per germline. The CDR3 sequence is CASSEAAGSSGNTIYF. In DNA form, the CDR3 reads TGTGCCAGCAGTGAAGCTGCGGGAAGCTCTGGAAACACCATATATTTT.

Only a few counts were recorded for this clone. The rearrangement joins TRBV5-6 to TRBJ2-1; possible D gene TRBD2, 5 bases. CDR1 and CDR2 from the germline V gene are SGHDT and YYEEEE. V was cut by 3 bases and J by 10 bases, with 11 bases left in between. The length of the CDR3 is 12 residues. The CDR3 loop is CASSSRRGEQFF. The CDR3 nucleotides read TGTGCCAGCAGCTCAAGACGAGGGGAGCAGTTCTTC.

The chain recombines TRBV5-1 with TRBJ2-7; 7 positions agree with TRBD2. CDR1 and CDR2 (germline): SGHRS, YFSETQ. Germline trimming cut 1 base from V and 2 bases from J; bases unmatched to any gene: 9. The CDR3 runs to 16 residues. The CDR3 DNA sequence: TGCGCCAGCAGCTTGATGATAGGGCTAGCGGCCTACGAGCAGTACTTC. This translates into CASSLMIGLAAYEQYF.

The J gene is TRBJ1-5, the V gene TRBV4-3; D might be TRBD1 (6 bases). CDR1 and CDR2 (germline): LGHNA, YSLEER. The CDR3 sequence is 14 residues long. Trimming stripped 0 bases from V and 6 bases from J, with 9 bases between. CDR3: CASSQDRGSQPQHF. In nucleotides, the CDR3 is TGCGCCAGCAGCCAAGACAGGGGTAGTCAGCCCCAGCATTTT.

This sequence joins TRBV19 and TRBJ2-1; the D gene is possibly TRBD2 (6 bases). The V and J ends lost 4 bases and 9 bases respectively, with 22 bases between them. The CDR3 spans 16 residues. Germline V gives CDR1 LNHDA, CDR2 SQIVND (reference sequence). CDR3 bases: TGTGCCAGTAGTAGCCCAACTAGCACCAAACGCGGTGAGCAGTTCTTC. Its protein product is CASSSPTSTKRGEQFF.

This clone was seen once. This chain uses TRBV5-1 with TRBJ1-4, with TRBD1 identical over 8 bases. Germline V gene lookup returns CDR1 SGHRS and CDR2 YFSETQ. V shed 2 bases and J 2 bases; nucleotides not matched to a gene: 5. This CDR3 has 16 amino acids. CDR3 DNA: TGCGCCAGCAGCTTACAGGGGGGGACCACTAATGAAAAACTGTTTTTT. It is translated as CASSLQGGTTNEKLFF.

The chain joins TRBV6-5 to TRBJ1-5; 7 nucleotides line up with TRBD1. The CDR3 spans 12 residues. The germline V gene encodes CDR1 MNHEY and CDR2 SVGAGI. V gave up 4 bases and J gave up 6 bases; unmatched junction bases: 0. The CDR3 region is CASSWTGQPQHF. The CDR3, as DNA: TGTGCCAGCAGTTGGACAGGTCAGCCCCAGCATTTT.

The genes are TRBV2 and TRBJ2-5, with a possible D match to TRBD2 (7 bases). Between the trimmed V and J ends, which lost 6 bases and 5 bases, there was a span of 16 bases. The CDR3 sequence is 14 residues long. Per the germline V gene, CDR1 is SNHLY and CDR2 is FYNNEI. In DNA form, the CDR3 reads TGTGCCAGCAGGGGGGGCGGGGGCATGGAGACCCAGTACTTC. It encodes CASRGGGGMETQYF. Full variable domain (outside the CDR3, taken from reference TRBV2 and TRBJ2-5): EPEVTQTPSHQVTQMGQEVILRCVPISNHLYFYWYRQILGQKVEFLVSFYNNEISEKSEIFDDQFSVERPDGSNFTLKIRSTKLEDSAMYFCASRGGGGMETQYFGPGTRLLVL.